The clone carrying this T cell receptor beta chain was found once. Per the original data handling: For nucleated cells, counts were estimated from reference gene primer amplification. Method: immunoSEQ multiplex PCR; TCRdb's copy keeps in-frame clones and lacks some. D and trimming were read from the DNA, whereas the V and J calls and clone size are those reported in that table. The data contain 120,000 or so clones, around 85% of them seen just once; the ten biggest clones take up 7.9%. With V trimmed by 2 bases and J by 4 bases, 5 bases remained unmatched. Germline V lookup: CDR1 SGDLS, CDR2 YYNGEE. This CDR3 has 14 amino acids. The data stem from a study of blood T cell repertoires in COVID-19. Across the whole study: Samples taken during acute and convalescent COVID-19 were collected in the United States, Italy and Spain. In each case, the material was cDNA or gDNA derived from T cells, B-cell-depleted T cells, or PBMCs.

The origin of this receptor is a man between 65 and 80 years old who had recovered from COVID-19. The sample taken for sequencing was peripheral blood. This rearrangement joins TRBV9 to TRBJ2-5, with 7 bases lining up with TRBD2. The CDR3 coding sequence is TGTGCCAGCAGCGTGAACGGGAGGCTAGAGACCCAGTACTTC. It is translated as CASSVNGRLETQYF.